These 3 T cell receptor beta chains were all obtained from the same sample, sequenced in a study of regulatory T cells in long-lasting Graves disease. Time point denoted: persistent/refractory GD, antithyroid drugs over 5 years with positive TRAb. RNA extracted from PBMCs served as the sequencing template. iRepertoire HTBI primers and Arm-PCR of CDR3 regions built TCR beta libraries. TCRdb ran MiXCR on the multiplex PCR reads and lists one entry per CDR3 protein. The data show 430,000 or so distinct CDR3 sequences, about 21% seen once. This specimen was peripheral blood mononuclear cells (PBMCs), taken when the disease was refractory, from a patient treated with antithyroid drugs. These receptor sequences come from a female donor with Graves disease.

This clonotype was counted once. The V call is TRBV20-1, the J call TRBJ1-5; unclear D gene. V was cut by 0 bases and J by 2 bases, with 11 bases left in between. The V gene's germline CDR1 is DFQATT and CDR2 SNEGSKA (reference sequence). The CDR3 loop spans 15 amino acids. The CDR3 DNA reads as TGCAGTGCTAGAGACCCGGGCCGGGGCAATCAGCCCCAGCATTTT. Residues: CSARDPGRGNQPQHF.

In this sample, this clonotype turned up a few times. The chain uses TRBV5-4 and TRBJ2-1, with 10 bases lining up with TRBD2. V dropped 0 bases and J dropped 0; count of bases not matched to a gene: 9. The CDR3 length is 19 residues. Germline V CDR1 and CDR2: SGHNT, YYREEE (reference sequence). The CDR3 here is CASSLVLAGAPYSYNEQFF. The CDR3 DNA follows: TGTGCCAGCAGCTTGGTCCTAGCGGGAGCCCCCTACTCCTACAATGAGCAGTTCTTC. Full variable domain (outside the CDR3, taken from reference TRBV5-4 and TRBJ2-1): ETGVTQSPTHLIKTRGQQVTLRCSSQSGHNTVSWYQQALGQGPQFIFQYYREEENGRGNFPPRFSGLQFPNYSSELNVNALELDDSALYLCASSLVLAGAPYSYNEQFFGPGTRLTVL.

There are many counts of this clonotype. The genes are TRBV29-1 and TRBJ2-7, with 7 bases aligning to TRBD1. V shed 4 bases, J shed 1 base, and the junction held 1 base outside the gene matches. The CDR3 spans 12 residues. CDR1 and CDR2 from the germline V gene are SQVTM and ANQGSEA. The CDR3 region is CSVGQGSYEQYF. The CDR3, as DNA: TGCAGCGTTGGACAGGGTTCCTACGAGCAGTACTTC.